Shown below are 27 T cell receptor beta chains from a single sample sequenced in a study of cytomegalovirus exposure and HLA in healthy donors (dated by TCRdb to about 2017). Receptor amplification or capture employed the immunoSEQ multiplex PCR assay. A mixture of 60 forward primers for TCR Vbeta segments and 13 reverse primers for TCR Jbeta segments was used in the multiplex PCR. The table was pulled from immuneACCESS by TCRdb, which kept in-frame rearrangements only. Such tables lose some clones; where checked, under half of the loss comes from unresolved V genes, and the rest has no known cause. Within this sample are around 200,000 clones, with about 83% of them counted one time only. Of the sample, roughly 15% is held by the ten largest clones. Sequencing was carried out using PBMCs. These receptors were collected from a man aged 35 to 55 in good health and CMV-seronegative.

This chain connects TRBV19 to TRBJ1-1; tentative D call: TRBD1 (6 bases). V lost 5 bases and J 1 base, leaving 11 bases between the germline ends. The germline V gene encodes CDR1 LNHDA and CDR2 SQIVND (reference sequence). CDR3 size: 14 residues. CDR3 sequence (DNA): TGTGCCAGTAGTTGGATGGGACAGAACACTGAAGCTTTCTTT. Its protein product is CASSWMGQNTEAFF.

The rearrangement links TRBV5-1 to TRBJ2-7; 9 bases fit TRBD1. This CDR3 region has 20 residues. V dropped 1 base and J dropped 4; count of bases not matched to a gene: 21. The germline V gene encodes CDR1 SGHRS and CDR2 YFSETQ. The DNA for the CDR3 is TGCGCCAGCAGCTTGATGGGGGTAGGGGGACAGGGAAAGTTCTTTTACGAGCAGTACTTC. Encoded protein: CASSLMGVGGQGKFFYEQYF.

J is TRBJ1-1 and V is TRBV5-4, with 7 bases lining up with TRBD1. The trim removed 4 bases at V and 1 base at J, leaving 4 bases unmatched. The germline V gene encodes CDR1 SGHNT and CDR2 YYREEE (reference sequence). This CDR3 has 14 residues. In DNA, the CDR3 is TGTGCCAGCAGCCCGACAGGGAGGAACACTGAAGCTTTCTTT. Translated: CASSPTGRNTEAFF.

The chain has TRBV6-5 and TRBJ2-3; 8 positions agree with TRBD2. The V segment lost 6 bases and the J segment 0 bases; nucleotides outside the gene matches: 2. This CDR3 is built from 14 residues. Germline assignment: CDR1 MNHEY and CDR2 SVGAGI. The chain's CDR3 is CASRREESTDTQYF. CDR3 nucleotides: TGTGCCAGCAGGCGGGAGGAGAGCACAGATACGCAGTATTTT.

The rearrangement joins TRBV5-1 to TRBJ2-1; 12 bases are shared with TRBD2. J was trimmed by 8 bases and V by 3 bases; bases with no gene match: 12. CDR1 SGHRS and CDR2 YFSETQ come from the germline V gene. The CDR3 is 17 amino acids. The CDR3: CASSSSSGRAVFDEQFF. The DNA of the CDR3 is TGCGCCAGCAGCTCTTCTAGCGGGAGGGCTGTTTTCGATGAGCAGTTCTTC.

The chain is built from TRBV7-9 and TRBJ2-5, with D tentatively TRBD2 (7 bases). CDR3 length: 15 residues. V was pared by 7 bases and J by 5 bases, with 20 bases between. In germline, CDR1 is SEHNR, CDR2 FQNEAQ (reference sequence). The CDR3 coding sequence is TGTGCCAGCACCCACGCGGGGGCCAGAGGTGAGACCCAGTACTTC. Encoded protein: CASTHAGARGETQYF.

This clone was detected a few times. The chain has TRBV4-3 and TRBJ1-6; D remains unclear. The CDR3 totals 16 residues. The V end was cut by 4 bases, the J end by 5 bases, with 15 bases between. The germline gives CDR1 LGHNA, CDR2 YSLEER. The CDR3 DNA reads TGCGCCAGCAGCCGGCTGCCGCCAGTTGATAATTCACCCCTCCACTTT. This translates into CASSRLPPVDNSPLHF.

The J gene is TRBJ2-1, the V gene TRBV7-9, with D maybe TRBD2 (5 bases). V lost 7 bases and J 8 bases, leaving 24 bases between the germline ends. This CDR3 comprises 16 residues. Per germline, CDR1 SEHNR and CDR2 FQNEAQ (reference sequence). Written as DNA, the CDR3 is TGTGCCAGCACCCGCCCGGATAGCGAAAGAGCATATGAGCAGTTCTTC. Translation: CASTRPDSERAYEQFF.

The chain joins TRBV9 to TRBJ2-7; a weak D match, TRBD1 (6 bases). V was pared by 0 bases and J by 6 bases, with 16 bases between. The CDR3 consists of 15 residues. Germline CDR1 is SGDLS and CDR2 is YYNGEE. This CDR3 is CASSVGLGHVGEQYF. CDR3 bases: TGTGCCAGCAGCGTAGGGTTGGGACATGTGGGCGAGCAGTACTTC.

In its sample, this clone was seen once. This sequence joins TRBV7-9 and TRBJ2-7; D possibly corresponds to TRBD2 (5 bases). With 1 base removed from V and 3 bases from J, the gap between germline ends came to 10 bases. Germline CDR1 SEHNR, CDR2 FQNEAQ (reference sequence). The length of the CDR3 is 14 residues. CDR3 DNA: TGTGCCAGCAGCTTAGGGGAGCAGAACTACGAGCAGTACTTC. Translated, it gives CASSLGEQNYEQYF.

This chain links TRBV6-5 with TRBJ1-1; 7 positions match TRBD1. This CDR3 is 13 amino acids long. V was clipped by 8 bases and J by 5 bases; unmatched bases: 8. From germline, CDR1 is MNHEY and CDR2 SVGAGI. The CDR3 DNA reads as TGTGCCAGCGGGCAGGGGGAGAATACTGAAGCTTTCTTT. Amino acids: CASGQGENTEAFF.

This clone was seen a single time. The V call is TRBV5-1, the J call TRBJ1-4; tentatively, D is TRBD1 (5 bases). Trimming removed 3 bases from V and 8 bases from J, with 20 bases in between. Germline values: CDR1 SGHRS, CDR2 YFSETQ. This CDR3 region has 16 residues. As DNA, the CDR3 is TGCGCCAGCAGCTGGGCCGGGAGGGGAGGTCGCGAAAAACTGTTTTTT. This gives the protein CASSWAGRGGREKLFF.

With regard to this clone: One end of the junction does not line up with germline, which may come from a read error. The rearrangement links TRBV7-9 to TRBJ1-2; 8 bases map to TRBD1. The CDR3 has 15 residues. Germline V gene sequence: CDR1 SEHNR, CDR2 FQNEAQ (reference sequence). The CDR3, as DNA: TGTTCCAGCAGCTTTGACAGGGGCATCGGTGATGGCTACACCTTC. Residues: CSSSFDRGIGDGYTF. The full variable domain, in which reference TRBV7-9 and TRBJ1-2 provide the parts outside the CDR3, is DTGVSQNPRHKITKRGQNVTFRCDPISEHNRLYWYRQTLGQGPEFLTYFQNEAQLEKSRLLSDRFSAERPKGSFSTLEIQRTEQGDSAMYLCSSSFDRGIGDGYTFGSGTRLTVV.

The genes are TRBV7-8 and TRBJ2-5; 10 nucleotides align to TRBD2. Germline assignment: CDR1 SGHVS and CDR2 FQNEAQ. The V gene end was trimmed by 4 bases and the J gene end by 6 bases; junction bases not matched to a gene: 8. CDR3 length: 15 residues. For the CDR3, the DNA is TGTGCCAGCAGCTCCAGCGGGAGGGCCCGACAGACCCAGTACTTC. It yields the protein CASSSSGRARQTQYF.

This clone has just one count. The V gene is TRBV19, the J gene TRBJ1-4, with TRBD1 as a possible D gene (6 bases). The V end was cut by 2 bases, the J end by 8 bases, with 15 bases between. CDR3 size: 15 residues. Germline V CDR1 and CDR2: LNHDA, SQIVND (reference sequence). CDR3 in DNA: TGTGCCAGTAGTATAACACAGGGTCCCAGGGAAAAACTGTTTTTT. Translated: CASSITQGPREKLFF.

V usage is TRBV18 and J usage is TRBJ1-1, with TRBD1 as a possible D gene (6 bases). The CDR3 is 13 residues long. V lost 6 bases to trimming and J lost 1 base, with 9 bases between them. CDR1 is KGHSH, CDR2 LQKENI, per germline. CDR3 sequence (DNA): TGTGCCAGCTCTCAGGACAGGAACACTGAAGCTTTCTTT. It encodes CASSQDRNTEAFF. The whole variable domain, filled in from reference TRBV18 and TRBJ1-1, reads NAGVMQNPRHLVRRRGQEARLRCSPMKGHSHVYWYRQLPEEGLKFMVYLQKENIIDESGMPKERFSAEFPKEGPSILRIQQVVRGDSAAYFCASSQDRNTEAFFGQGTRLTVV.

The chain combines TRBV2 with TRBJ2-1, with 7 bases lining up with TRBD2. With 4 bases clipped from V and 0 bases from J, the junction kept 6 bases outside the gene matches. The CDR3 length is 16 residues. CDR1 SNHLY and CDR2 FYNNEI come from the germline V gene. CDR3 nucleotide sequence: TGTGCCAGCAGTGGAGCTAGCGGCAGCTCCTACAATGAGCAGTTCTTC. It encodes CASSGASGSSYNEQFF.

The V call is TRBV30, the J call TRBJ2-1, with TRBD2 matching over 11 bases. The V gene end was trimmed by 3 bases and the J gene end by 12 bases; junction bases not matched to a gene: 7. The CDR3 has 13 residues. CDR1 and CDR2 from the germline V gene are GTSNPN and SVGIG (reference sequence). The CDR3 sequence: CAWRLAGVGVQFF. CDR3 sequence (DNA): TGTGCCTGGAGACTAGCGGGAGTCGGCGTGCAGTTCTTC. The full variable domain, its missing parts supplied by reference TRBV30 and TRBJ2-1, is SQTIHQWPATLVQPVGSPLSLECTVEGTSNPNLYWYRQAAGRGLQLLFYSVGIGQISSEVPQNLSASRPQDRQFILSSKKLLLSDSGFYLCAWRLAGVGVQFFGPGTRLTVL.

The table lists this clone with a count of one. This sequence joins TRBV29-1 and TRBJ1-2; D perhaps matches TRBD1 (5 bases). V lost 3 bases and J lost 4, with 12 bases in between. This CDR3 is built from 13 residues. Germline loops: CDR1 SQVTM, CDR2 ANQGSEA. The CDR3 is CSVEDTATYGYTF. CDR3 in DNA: TGCAGCGTTGAGGACACAGCTACCTATGGCTACACCTTC.

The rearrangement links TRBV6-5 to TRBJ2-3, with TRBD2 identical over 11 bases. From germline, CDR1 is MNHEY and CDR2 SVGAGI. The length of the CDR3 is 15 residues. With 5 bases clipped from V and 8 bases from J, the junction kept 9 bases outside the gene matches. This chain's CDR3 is CASSTSGLAGGTQYF. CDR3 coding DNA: TGTGCCAGCAGTACTTCCGGGCTAGCGGGAGGTACGCAGTATTTT.

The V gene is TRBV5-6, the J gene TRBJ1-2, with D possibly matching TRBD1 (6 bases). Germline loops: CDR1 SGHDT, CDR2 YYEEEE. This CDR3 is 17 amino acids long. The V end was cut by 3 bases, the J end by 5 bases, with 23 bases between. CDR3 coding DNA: TGTGCCAGCAGCTCCCCATTACGACAGGTTCCTTGGTATGGCTACACCTTC. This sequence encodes CASSSPLRQVPWYGYTF.

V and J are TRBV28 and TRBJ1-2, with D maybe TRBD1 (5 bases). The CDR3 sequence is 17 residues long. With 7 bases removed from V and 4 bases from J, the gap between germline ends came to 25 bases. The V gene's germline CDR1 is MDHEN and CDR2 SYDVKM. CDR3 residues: CASNPPPGTPGPYGYTF. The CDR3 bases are TGTGCCAGCAACCCCCCTCCCGGGACTCCGGGCCCCTATGGCTACACCTTC.

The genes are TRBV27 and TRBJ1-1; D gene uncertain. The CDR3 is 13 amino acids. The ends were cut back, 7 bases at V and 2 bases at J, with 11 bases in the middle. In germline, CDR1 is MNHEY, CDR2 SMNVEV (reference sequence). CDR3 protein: CASKKGGNTEAFF. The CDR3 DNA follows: TGTGCCAGCAAAAAGGGAGGAAACACTGAAGCTTTCTTT.

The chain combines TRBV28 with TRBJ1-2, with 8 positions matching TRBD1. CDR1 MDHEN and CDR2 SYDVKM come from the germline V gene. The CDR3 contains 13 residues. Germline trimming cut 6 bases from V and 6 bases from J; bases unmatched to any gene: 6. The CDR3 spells CASRKTGGNGYTF. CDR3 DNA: TGTGCCAGCAGGAAAACAGGGGGGAATGGCTACACCTTC.

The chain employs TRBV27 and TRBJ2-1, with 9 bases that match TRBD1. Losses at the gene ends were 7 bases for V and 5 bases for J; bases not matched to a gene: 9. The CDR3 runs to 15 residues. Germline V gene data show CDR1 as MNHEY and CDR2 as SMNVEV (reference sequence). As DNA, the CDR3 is TGTGCCAGCAAAAAGACAGGGGGTACGGACAATGAGCAGTTCTTC. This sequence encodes CASKKTGGTDNEQFF.

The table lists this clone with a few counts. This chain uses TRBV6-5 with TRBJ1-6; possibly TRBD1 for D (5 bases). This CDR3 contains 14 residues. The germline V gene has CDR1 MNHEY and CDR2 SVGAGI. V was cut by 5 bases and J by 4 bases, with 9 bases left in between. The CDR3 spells CASSATEYNSPLHF. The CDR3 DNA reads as TGTGCCAGCAGTGCGACAGAGTATAATTCACCCCTCCACTTT.

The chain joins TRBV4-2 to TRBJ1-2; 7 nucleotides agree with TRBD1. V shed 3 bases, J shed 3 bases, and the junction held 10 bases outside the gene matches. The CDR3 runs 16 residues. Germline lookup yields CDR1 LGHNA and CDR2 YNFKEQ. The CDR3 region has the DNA TGTGCCAGCAGCCATTACGGACAGGCGGCGGACTATGGCTACACCTTC. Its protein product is CASSHYGQAADYGYTF.